This T cell receptor beta chain was observed in a study of CD8+ T cells in alopecia areata. In the study overall: Among treated patients, oral tofacitinib was administered at 5 to 10 mg twice daily.

Comments on this clone: Antigen unknown.

The authors extracted RNA and reverse transcribed it into cDNA as the sequencing template. TCRdb's table, derived via immunoSEQ multiplex PCR, lists solely in-frame clones and lacks some. The sample has roughly 220,000 clones; roughly 66% are singletons. General study results and limits: Sharing of TCRs across patients appeared less clear than in mice, possibly for HLA-related reasons. Persistence during tofacitinib was seen for many expanded lesional clones in scalp and blood.

The treatment is: oral pan-JAK inhibitor, 5-10 mg twice daily. CD4+ and CD8+ T cells were sorted from PBMCs. CDR3 length: 20 residues. Germline assignment: CDR1 ENHRY and CDR2 SYGVKD. The J segment lost 0 bases and the V segment lost 0 bases, leaving 8 bases of the junction unmatched. The sequence came from a human donor with alopecia areata. This chain joins TRBV10-3 and TRBJ2-6, with 10 bases lining up with TRBD1. Material: CD4+ T cells sorted from blood, obtained at week 44, from a patient treated with tofacitinib. CDR3 nucleotide sequence: TGTGCCATCAGTGAGTCGGGGCGACAGGGGGCCCACTCTGGGGCCAACGTCCTGACTTTC. Amino acids: CAISESGRQGAHSGANVLTF.